Sequencing of this TCR beta chain was carried out in a study of shared clonotypes between healthy human individuals (dated by TCRdb to between 2020 and 2021). Study-wide context: The cohort comprised a couple of women and three men aged 18 to 49 years. Each donor's leukapheresis produced roughly between roughly 0.9 and 9 billion PBMCs. Blood TCR repertoires of a handful of healthy adults were deeply sequenced to estimate repertoire size and the extent of clonotype sharing between individuals. To increase sequencing depth and limit assay-specific biases, TCR repertoire library preparation and sequencing were carried out by different laboratories using diverse techniques. For each donor, CD4 naive and CD4 memory were each given three plates, CD8 naive was given two plates, and CD8 memory was given one plate. What the research found in general, with its limitations: Sampling was limited to blood, and TCR repertoires in tissue likely differ from TCR repertoires in blood. Because the study included only a small number of donors, the genetic and exposure-history diversity represented was limited. Compared with non-shared clonotypes, the clonotypes found in all four sorted-subset donors had higher generation probabilities. Across a few donors, approximately 4.9% of naive CD4, around 3.3% of naive CD8, around 2.1% of memory CD4, and 0.3% to 0.45% of memory CD8 clonotypes were shared. Naive subsets generally had larger estimated clonotype richness than memory subsets. Even with the large sequencing depth, rarefaction of the sorted-subset datasets indicated that sequencing was incomplete. Based on pairwise subsampling, the degree of clonotype sharing among donors was expected to be affected by sequencing depth.

Details on this clone: Its antigen remains undetermined. Base quality data are lacking; no much larger clone is found one base away.

The germline V gene (reference sequence) supplies CDR1 LNHDA and CDR2 SQIVND. Trimmed from V: 6 bases; trimmed from J: 2 bases; junction bases lacking a gene match: 6. From its cysteine to its phenylalanine, the CDR3 spans 16 amino acids. Only the CDR3 part of the read is kept: 48 bases, read in frame from the first base. CD8 naive samples consisted of CD45RO-negative cells that were positively selected for CCR7, yielding a CD45RA+CCR7+ population without TemRA cells. The donors were healthy, HIV-negative adults who had no recently reported acute infections or vaccinations. All donors were Caucasian adults living in Nashville, Tennessee, USA. After blood collection by leukapheresis, PBMCs were isolated using Ficoll-Histopaque density gradient centrifugation and then cryopreserved in the vapor phase of liquid nitrogen. Purity and quantity of every magnetically sorted T cell population were checked by analytical flow cytometry. From each sorted fraction, genomic DNA was isolated and quantified by UV absorbance on a Nanodrop 2000c.

Using the deep immunoSEQ assay, multiplex PCR amplified TCR CDR3 regions from genomic DNA. Genomic DNA extracted from each cell subset was distributed evenly over all wells of several immunoSEQ 96-well plates, and each plate served as one replicate. Each replicate PCR for sorted subsets received roughly 200 ng genomic DNA, equal to about 30,000 T cell genomes. The purified libraries were quantified using a Qubit 3.0 fluorometer, sized with a Bioanalyzer 2100, and then quantified again using the KAPA Library Quantification kit. Each immunoSEQ 96-well plate was sequenced on its own single-read 150-cycle Illumina NextSeq 550 flow cell. The authors processed their data as follows. The immunoSEQ output contained only junctional sequences without quality scores, so filtering could not match that applied to full-length reads. To assign V/J genes and CDR3, sequences were annotated against IMGT germline references using PyIR, a Python wrapper for IgBLAST v1.9. Any read was removed if the V/J assignment was weak (E-value above 1e-6), the CDR3 was missing, or the read contained stop codons, out-of-frame junctions, or ambiguous translated residues. V3J clonotypes were defined by identical inferred V gene, J gene, and CDR3 amino acid sequence. To compute the percentage overlap between repertoires, the number of shared unique clonotypes was divided by the size of the smaller repertoire. RTK rarefaction, the Chao1 estimator, and Recon v2.1 estimates of unobserved clonotypes were used to assess repertoire richness. For all TCRbeta clonotypes obtained by the gDNA method from four donors, generation probabilities were computed with OLGA. Held by TCRdb, this immuneACCESS table contains in-frame sequences only and omits some clones. Under half of the omission traces to an unresolved V gene where checked; the cause of the rest is unknown. V and J calls and clone size come straight from that table; D and trimming were deduced from the DNA. Within this sample are about 870,000 clones, with about 92% of them counted one time only. Together, the top ten hold around 24% of the sample.

The clonotype comes from a man aged 30 to 45 in good health. This sequence uses TRBV19 and TRBJ2-3, and 12 junctional nucleotides match TRBD2. Sequenced: naive CD8+ T cells sorted from blood. This specimen's cell subset or site label, interpreted: CD45RA+CCR7+. The CDR3 reads CASRPGLAGYTDTQYF. The DNA sequence reads TGTGCCAGTAGACCGGGACTAGCGGGTTACACAGATACGCAGTATTTT.